The text below deals with one TCR beta chain. Its recognized antigen is unknown. Base qualities are missing; no much larger clone stands one base away. The library was prepared using 5' RACE. TCRdb lists the instrument as NextSeq 500. In the TCR library protocol, a unique molecular identifier was attached to each TCR cDNA molecule so that PCR and sequencing errors could be corrected. As for the authors' bioinformatics: Decombinator tools were used for TCR identification, UMI-based error correction and CDR3 extraction. Expanded TCRs were defined as those above a frequency of 2 per 1,000, corresponding to the top 1% of the tumor frequency distribution. Expanded tumor TCRs were classed as regional if statistically deemed absent (corrected P<0.05) from at least one tumor region, otherwise ubiquitous. Each repertoire was subsampled 100 times to 5,000 TCRs, after which Renyi diversity was computed with the R vegan package. CDR3 similarity networks were built from amino acid triplet string-kernel similarity, with CDR3s being connected when pairwise similarity was above 0.82. Using fastp trimming at Q25 and MiXCR clonotype assembly, TCRdb reanalyzed the public sequencing data and kept in-frame beta chains. Records with the same CDR3 protein are collapsed into one entry carrying the most frequent genes and DNA. None of the V and J calls come from the authors' own analysis; TCRdb made them. This sample lists about 29,000 distinct CDR3 sequences; 7.1% were detected once. Clones ranked in the top ten supply about 25% of the sample.

The data are from a study of spatial heterogeneity in lung cancer (dated 2019 in TCRdb). The study in broad terms: Beta-chain transcripts were consistently detected in greater numbers than alpha-chain transcripts, which likely reflects a higher abundance of beta-chain transcripts. Nonsynonymous mutation counts, determined by whole-exome sequencing of tumor tissue, were related to TCR repertoire features. At surgery, both alpha and beta chains were TCR-sequenced in roughly 230 tumor regions, roughly 64 matched nontumor lung samples and 56 PBMC samples. In non-small cell lung cancer, the study quantitatively compared TCR alpha and beta repertoires across several tumor regions, matched nontumor lung, and blood. In the raw uncorrected reads, each unique combination of TCR and UMI appeared more than ten times on average. A strong correlation was found between TCR transcript counts in tumor regions and a T cell transcriptional module score from matched bulk RNA-seq. Broad study findings and their caveats: Confirming at a functional level the hypothesis that regional TCRs recognize regional mutations was considered to require additional single-cell paired TCR alpha and beta sequencing. The count of ubiquitous expanded TCRs correlated with the count of ubiquitous nonsynonymous mutations, and the count of regional expanded TCRs correlated with the count of regional nonsynonymous mutations. The tumor nonsynonymous mutation count correlated with the number of expanded alpha and beta TCRs within the tumor. Estimated TCR-seq coverage of tumor T cells was only around 6.7% for alpha chains and roughly 13% for beta chains.

Sample time point, as interpreted from the label and publication: sample taken at primary tumor resection. The donors were fewer than 90 patients from the lung TRACERx cohort who had early-stage, untreated non-small cell lung cancer. Whole RNA extracted from tumor and nontumor lung tissue, or from cryopreserved PBMC samples, was used for TCR sequencing without cell sorting. Only patients with enough RNA available from two or more tumor regions were chosen for TCR sequencing. Before selection, tumor and adjacent nontumor lung specimens were reviewed by a lung pathologist. Measured from the cysteine to the phenylalanine, the CDR3 is 13 residues long. Only the CDR3 region is kept as DNA, spanning 39 bases read in frame from base 1. From a lookup of the germline V gene, CDR1 and CDR2 are MNHEY and SVGAGI. The V end loses 6 bases and the J end loses 1 base, and a stretch of 7 bases separates them.

The chain is assembled from TRBV6-5 and TRBJ2-1, with an unclear D gene assignment. Sequences were derived from lung tumor tissue, sampled at surgery. The sequence came from a male donor with early-stage non-small cell lung cancer. The CDR3 protein is CASSTGSYNEQFF. The sequenced DNA: TGTGCCAGCAGCACTGGGTCCTACAATGAGCAGTTCTTC.